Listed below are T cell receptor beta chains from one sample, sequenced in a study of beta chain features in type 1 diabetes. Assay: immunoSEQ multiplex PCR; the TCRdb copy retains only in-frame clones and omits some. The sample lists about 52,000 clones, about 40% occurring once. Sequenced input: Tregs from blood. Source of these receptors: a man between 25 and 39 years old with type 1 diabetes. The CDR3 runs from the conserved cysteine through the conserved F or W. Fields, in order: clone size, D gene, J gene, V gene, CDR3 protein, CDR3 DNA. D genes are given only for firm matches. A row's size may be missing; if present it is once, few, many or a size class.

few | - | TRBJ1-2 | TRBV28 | CASSRTGGYTF | TGTGCCAGCAGTCGCACGGGAGGCTACACCTTC
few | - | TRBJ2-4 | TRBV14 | CASSQDSGKTATDKNIQYF | TGTGCCAGCAGCCAAGATAGCGGAAAGACCGCGACAGACAAAAACATTCAGTACTTC
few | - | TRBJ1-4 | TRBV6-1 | CASSPQRTNEKLFF | TGTGCCAGCAGTCCTCAGCGGACTAATGAAAAACTGTTTTTT
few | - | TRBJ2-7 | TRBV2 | CAGHREPTYEQYF | TGTGCCGGGCACCGGGAGCCGACCTACGAGCAGTACTTC
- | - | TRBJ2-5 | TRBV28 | CAAGAGRETQYF | TGTGCCGCGGGGGCGGGCCGAGAGACCCAGTACTTC
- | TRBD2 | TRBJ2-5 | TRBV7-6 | CASSSGGLAGRETQYF | TGTGCCAGCAGCTCTGGGGGACTAGCGGGACGAGAGACCCAGTACTTC
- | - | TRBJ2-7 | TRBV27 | CASSLYPGGAYEQYF | TGTGCCAGCAGTTTATACCCCGGTGGGGCTTACGAGCAGTACTTC
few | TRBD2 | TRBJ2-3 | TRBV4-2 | CASSQGTASGGILKYF | TGTGCCAGCAGCCAAGGAACGGCTAGCGGAGGGATTTTGAAGTATTTT
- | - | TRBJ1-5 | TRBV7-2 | CASSLALQGRDQPQHF | TGTGCCAGCAGCTTAGCTCTCCAGGGGAGGGATCAGCCCCAGCATTTT
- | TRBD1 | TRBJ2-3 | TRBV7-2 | CASSSSGTGGDTQYF | TGTGCCAGCAGCTCTTCCGGGACAGGGGGAGATACGCAGTATTTT
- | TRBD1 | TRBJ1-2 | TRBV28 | CASSGGQGLGHGYTF | TGTGCCAGCAGTGGCGGACAGGGCCTTGGACATGGCTACACCTTC